The sample holds a few counts of the clone carrying this T cell receptor beta chain. Its cognate antigen is unknown. This sample stems from a study of beta chain features in type 1 diabetes. Every isolated RNA sample was fully reverse transcribed, so sequencing captured expressed TCRB transcripts. Libraries were prepared by immunoSEQ multiplex PCR; TCRdb keeps only in-frame clonotypes and omits some of them. In the table there are about 220,000 clones, roughly 11% of which are singletons. Germline V CDR1 and CDR2: SGHNT, YYREEE (reference sequence). This CDR3 spans 13 amino acids. Trimming left V 10 bases short and J 1 base short, with 14 bases between. Study-wide results and caveats: With patients and controls alike, PCR might favor shorter templates to an equal degree. More deletions and fewer insertions at VDJ junctions were seen in type 1 diabetes patients.

What was sequenced was central memory CD4+ T cells from blood. V usage is TRBV5-4 and J usage is TRBJ1-1; no clear D gene. This clonotype was sampled from a man between 18 and 35 years old in good health. The CDR3, as DNA: TGTGCCGTAGGAGGAGGAGGGAACACTGAAGCTTTCTTT. This encodes CAVGGGGNTEAFF.